This T cell receptor (beta chain) is drawn from a study of blood T cell repertoires in COVID-19. Study in general: Samples taken during acute and convalescent COVID-19 were collected in the United States, Italy and Spain. PBMCs, B-cell-depleted T cells, or T cells were the source of the cDNA or gDNA that made up the material.

Germline values: CDR1 LGHDT, CDR2 YNNKEL (reference sequence). The CDR3 runs to 13 residues. Losses at the gene ends were 2 bases for V and 7 bases for J; bases not matched to a gene: 1. This clone is a singleton in its sample. Sequencing was performed with immunoSEQ multiplex PCR; in TCRdb, only in-frame clones are kept and a portion is missing. The sample includes 110,000 or so clones, around 86% seen only once; the top ten take approximately 4%. This sequence joins TRBV3-1 (or the pseudogene TRBV3-2) and TRBJ2-1; 8 nucleotides match TRBD1. This TCR was recovered from a woman aged 70-85 years with acute or convalescent COVID-19. The specimen was peripheral blood. As DNA, the CDR3 is TGTGCCAGCAGCCAAAGACAGGGGAATGAGCAGTTCTTC. Its translation is CASSQRQGNEQFF.